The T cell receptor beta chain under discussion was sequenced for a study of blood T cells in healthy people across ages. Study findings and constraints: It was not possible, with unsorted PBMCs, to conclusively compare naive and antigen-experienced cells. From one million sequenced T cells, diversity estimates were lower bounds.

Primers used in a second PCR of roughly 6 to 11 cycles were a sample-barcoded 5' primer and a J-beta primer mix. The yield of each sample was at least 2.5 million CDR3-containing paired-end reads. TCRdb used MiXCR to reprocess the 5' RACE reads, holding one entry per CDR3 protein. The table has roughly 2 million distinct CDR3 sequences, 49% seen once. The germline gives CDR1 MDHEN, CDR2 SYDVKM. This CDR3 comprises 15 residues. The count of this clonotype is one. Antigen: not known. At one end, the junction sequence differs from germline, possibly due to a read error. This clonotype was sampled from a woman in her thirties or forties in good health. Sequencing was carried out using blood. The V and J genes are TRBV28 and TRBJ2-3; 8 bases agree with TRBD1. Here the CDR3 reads CASRETGDNTETQYF. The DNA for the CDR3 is TGTGCCAGCAGAGAGACAGGGGATAACACAGAGACGCAGTATTTT.